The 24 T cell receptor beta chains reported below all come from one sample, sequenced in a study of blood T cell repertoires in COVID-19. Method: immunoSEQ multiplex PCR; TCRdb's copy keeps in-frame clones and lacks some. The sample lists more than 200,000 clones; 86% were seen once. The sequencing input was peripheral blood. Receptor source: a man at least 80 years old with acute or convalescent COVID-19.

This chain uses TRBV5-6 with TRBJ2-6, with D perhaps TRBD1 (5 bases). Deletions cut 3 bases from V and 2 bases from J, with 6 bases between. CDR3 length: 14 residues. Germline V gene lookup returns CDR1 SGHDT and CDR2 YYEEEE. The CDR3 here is CASSWGPGANVLTF. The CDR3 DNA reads TGTGCCAGCAGCTGGGGCCCTGGGGCCAACGTCCTGACTTTC.

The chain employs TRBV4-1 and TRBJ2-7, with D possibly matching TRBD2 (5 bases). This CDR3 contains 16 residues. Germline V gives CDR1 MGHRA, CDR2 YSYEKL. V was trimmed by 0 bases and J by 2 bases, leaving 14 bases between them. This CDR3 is CASSQDHGSATYEQYF. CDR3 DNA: TGCGCCAGCAGCCAAGATCATGGTAGCGCGACCTACGAGCAGTACTTC.

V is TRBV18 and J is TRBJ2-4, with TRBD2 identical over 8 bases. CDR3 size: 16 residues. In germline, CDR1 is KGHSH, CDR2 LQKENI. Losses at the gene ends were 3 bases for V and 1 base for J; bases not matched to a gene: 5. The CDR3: CASSPLSGIAKNIQYF. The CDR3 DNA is TGTGCCAGCTCACCCCTTAGCGGGATCGCCAAAAACATTCAGTACTTC.

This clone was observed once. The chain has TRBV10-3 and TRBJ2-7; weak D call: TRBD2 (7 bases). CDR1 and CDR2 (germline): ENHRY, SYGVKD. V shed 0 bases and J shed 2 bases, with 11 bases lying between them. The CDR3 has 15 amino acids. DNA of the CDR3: TGTGCCATCAGTGAGTCGGGGGGGCAAACCTACGAGCAGTACGTC. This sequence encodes CAISESGGQTYEQYV.

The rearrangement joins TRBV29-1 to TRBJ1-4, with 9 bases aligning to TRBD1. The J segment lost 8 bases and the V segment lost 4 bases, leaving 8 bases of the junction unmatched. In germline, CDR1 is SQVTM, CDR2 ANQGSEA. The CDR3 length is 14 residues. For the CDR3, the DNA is TGCAGCGTTGCTCCACAGGGGGCGGGGGAAAAACTGTTTTTT. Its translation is CSVAPQGAGEKLFF.

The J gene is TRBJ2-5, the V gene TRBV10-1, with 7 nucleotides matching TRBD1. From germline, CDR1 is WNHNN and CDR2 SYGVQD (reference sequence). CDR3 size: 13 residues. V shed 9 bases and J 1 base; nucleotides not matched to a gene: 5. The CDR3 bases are TGCGCCAGGCTCCGGGACAGCCAAGAGACCCAGTACTTC. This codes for CARLRDSQETQYF.

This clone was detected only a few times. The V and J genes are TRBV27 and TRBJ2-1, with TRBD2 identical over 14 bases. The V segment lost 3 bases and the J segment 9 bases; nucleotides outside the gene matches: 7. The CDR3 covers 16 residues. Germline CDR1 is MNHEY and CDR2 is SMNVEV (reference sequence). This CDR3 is CASSFHEGLAGAEQFF. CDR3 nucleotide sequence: TGTGCCAGCAGTTTCCATGAGGGACTAGCGGGAGCTGAGCAGTTCTTC.

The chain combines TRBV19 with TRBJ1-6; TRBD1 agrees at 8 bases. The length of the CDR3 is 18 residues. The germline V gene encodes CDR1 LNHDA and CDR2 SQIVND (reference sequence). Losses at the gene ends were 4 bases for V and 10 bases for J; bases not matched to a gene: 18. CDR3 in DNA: TGTGCCAGTAGTACCCTTCCGGGACAGGTAAGGGTCAAGTCACCCCTCCACTTT. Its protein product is CASSTLPGQVRVKSPLHF.

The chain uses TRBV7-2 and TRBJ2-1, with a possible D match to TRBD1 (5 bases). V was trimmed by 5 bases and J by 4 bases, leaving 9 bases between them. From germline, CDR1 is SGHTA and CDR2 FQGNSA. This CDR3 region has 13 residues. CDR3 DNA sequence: TGTGCCAGCAGCCGTAGACAGTACAATGAGCAGTTCTTC. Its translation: CASSRRQYNEQFF.

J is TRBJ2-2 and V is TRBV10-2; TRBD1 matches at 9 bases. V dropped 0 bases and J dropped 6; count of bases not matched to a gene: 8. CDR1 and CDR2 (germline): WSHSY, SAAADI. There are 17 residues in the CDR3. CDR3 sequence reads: CASSESIGTGFPGELFF. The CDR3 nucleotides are TGCGCCAGCAGTGAGTCTATCGGGACAGGGTTCCCCGGGGAGCTGTTTTTT.

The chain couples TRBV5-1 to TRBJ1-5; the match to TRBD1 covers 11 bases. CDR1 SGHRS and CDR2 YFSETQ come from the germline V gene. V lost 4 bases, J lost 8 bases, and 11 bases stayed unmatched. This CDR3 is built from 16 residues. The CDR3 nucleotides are TGCGCCAGCAGCCCCGGGACAGGGGGGGTCGTTGAGCCCCAGCATTTT. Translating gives CASSPGTGGVVEPQHF.

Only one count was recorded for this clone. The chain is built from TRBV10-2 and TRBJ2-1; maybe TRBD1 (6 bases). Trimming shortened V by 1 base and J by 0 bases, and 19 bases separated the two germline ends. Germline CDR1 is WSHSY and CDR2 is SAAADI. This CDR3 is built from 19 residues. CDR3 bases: TGCGCCAGCAGTGAGTTTGTGGGACACCGTTGGGGCTCCTACAATGAGCAGTTCTTC. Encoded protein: CASSEFVGHRWGSYNEQFF.

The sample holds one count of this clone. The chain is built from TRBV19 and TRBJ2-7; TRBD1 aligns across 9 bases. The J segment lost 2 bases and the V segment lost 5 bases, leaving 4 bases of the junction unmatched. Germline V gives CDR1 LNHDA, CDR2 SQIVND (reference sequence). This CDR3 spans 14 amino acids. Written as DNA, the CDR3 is TGTGCCAGTAGTCGACAGGGGGGTCCCTACGAGCAGTACTTC. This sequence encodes CASSRQGGPYEQYF.

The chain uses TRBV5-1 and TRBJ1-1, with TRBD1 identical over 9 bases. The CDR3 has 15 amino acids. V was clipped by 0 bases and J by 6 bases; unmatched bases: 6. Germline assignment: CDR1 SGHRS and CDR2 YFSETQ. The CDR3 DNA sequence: TGCGCCAGCAGCTTGGCCGGAGGACAGGGGCCTGAAGCTTTCTTT. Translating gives CASSLAGGQGPEAFF.

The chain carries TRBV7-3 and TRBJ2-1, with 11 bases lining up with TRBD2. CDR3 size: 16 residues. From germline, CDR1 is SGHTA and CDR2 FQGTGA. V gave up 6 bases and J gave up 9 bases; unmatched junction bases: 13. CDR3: CASSPPSGRILCEQFF. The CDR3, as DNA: TGTGCCAGCAGTCCCCCTAGCGGGAGGATACTATGTGAGCAGTTCTTC.

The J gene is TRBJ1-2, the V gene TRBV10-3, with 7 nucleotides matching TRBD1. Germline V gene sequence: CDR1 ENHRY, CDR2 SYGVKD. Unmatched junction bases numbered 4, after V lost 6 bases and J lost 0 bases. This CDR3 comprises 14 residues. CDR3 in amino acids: CAISTGTANYGYTF. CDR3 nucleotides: TGTGCCATCAGCACAGGGACAGCTAACTATGGCTACACCTTC.

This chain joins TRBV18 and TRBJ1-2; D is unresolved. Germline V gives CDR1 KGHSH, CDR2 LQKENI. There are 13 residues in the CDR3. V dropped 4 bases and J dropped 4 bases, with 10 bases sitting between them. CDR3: CASSRELSYGYTF. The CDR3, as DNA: TGTGCCAGCTCACGCGAACTCTCCTATGGCTACACCTTC.

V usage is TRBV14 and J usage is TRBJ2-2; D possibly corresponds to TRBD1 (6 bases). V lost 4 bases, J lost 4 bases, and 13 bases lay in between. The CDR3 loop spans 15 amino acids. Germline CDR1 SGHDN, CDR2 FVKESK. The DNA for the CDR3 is TGTGCCAGCAGCCCGACAGGCCTTAGCACCGGGGAGCTGTTTTTT. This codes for CASSPTGLSTGELFF.

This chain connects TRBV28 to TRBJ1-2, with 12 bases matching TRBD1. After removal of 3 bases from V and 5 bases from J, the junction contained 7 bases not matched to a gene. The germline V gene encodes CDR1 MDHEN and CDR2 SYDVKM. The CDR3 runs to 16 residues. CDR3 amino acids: CASSLERDRGHYGYTF. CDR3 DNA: TGTGCCAGCAGTTTGGAACGGGACAGGGGGCATTATGGCTACACCTTC.

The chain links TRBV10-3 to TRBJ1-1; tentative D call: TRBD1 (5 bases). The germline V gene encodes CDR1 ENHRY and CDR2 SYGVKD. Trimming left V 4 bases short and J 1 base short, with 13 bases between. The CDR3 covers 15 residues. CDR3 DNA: TGTGCCATCAGTGGAGCGGGACGTTCGAACACTGAAGCTTTCTTT. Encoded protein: CAISGAGRSNTEAFF.

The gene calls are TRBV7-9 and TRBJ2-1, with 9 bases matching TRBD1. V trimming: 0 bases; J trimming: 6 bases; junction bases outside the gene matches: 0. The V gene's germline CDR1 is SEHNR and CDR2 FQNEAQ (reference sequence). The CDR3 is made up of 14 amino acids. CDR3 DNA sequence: TGTGCCAGCAGCTTAGCGGGACAGGGCAATGAGCAGTTCTTC. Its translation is CASSLAGQGNEQFF.

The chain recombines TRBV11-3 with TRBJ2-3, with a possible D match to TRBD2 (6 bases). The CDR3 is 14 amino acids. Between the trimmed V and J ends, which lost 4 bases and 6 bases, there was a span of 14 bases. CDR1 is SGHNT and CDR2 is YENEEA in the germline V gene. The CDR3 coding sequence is TGTGCCAGCAGCTACTTGCGGGGCAGCGATACGCAGTATTTT. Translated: CASSYLRGSDTQYF.

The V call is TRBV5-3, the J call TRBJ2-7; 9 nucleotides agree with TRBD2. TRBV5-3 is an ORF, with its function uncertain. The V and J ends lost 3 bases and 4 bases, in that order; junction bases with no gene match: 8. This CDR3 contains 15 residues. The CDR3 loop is CARSYSSGVSYEQYV. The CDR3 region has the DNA TGTGCCAGAAGCTATTCTAGCGGGGTCTCTTACGAGCAGTACGTC.

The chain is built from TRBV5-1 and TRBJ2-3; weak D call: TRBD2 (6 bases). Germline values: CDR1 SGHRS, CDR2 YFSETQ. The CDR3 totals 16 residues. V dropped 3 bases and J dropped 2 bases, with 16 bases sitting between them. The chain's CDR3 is CASSSGSSDPTDTQYF. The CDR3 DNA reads TGCGCCAGCAGCTCCGGGTCTAGCGACCCCACAGATACGCAGTATTTT.